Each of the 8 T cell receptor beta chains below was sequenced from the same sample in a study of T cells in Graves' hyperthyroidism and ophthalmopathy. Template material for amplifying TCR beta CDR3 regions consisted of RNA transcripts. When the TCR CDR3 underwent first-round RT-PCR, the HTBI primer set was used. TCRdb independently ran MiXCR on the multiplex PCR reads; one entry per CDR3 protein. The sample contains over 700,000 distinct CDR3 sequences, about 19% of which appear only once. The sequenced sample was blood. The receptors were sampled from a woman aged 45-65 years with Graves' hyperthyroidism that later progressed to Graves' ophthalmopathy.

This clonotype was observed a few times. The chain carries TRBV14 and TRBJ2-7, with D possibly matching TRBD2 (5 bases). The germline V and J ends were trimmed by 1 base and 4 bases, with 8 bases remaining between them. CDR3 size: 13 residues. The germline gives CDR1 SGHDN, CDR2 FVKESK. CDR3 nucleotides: TGTGCCAGCAGCCAAGTCGGGATTTACGAGCAGTACTTC. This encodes CASSQVGIYEQYF.

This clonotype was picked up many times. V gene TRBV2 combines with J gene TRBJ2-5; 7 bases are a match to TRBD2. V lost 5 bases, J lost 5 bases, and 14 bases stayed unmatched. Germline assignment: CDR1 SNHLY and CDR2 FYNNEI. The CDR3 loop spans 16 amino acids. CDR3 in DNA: TGTGCCAGCAGTACCGGGCGGGACTATTCTGGCGAGACCCAGTACTTC. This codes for CASSTGRDYSGETQYF.

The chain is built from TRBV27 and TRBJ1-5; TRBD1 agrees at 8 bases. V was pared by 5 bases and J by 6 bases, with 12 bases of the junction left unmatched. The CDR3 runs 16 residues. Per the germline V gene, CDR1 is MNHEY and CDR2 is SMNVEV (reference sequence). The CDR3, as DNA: TGTGCCAGCAGTAGATCACAGGGGGAGCGAGGTCAGCCCCAGCATTTT. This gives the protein CASSRSQGERGQPQHF.

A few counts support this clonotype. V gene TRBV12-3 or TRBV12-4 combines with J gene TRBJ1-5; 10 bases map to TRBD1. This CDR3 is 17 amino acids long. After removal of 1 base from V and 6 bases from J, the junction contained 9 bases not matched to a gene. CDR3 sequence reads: CASSLERQGALGQPQHF. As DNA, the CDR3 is TGTGCCAGCAGTTTAGAGAGACAGGGGGCCTTAGGTCAGCCCCAGCATTTT.

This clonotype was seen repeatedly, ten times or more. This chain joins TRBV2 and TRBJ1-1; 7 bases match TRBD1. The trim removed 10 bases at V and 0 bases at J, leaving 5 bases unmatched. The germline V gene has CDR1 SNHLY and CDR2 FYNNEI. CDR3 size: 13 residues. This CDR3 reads CAMRTGLNTEAFF. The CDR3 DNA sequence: TGTGCCATGCGGACAGGCTTGAACACTGAAGCTTTCTTT.

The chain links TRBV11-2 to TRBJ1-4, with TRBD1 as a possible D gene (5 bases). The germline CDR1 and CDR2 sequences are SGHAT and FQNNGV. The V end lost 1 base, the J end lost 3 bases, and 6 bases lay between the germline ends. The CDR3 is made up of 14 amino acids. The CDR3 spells CASSLAGANEKLFF. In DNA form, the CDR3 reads TGTGCCAGCAGCTTAGCGGGGGCTAATGAAAAACTGTTTTTT.

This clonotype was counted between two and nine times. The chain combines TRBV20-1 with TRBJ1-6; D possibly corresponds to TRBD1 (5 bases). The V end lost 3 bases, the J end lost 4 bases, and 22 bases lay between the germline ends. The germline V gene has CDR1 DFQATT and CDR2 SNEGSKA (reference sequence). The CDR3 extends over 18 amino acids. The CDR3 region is CSASNPPRDGGYNSPLHF. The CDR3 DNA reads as TGCAGTGCTAGCAACCCCCCTAGGGATGGGGGATATAATTCACCCCTCCACTTT.

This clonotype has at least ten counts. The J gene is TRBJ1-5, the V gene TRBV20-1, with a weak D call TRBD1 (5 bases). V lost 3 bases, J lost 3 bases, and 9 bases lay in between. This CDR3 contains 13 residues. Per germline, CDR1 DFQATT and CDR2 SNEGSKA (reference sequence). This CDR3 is CSASEGLNQPQHF. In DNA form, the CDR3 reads TGCAGTGCTAGCGAGGGGCTCAATCAGCCCCAGCATTTT.